The present TCR beta chain was sequenced within a study of T cell repertoires and HLA-DP antigens. The CDR3 loop spans 15 amino acids. Germline CDR1 reads MDHEN; CDR2 reads SYDVKM. V lost 4 bases and J lost 5; bases outside the gene matches: 10. To note about this clone: The target antigen is unknown.

TCRdb's table, derived via immunoSEQ multiplex PCR, lists solely in-frame clones and lacks some. Among approximately 86,000 clones listed, approximately 89% were seen once. The receptor comes from a man between 45 and 60 years old in good health and CMV-seronegative. Sequencing was done on a sample of CD4+ T cells from PBMCs. The chain links TRBV28 to TRBJ2-7, with TRBD1 identical over 8 bases. This CDR3 reads CASSSIEAGGHEQYF. The DNA for the CDR3 is TGTGCCAGCAGTTCTATCGAGGCAGGGGGCCACGAGCAGTACTTC. Full variable domain (rest looked up from reference TRBV28 and TRBJ2-7): DVKVTQSSRYLVKRTGEKVFLECVQDMDHENMFWYRQDPGLGLRLIYFSYDVKMKEKGDIPEGYSVSREKKERFSLILESASTNQTSMYLCASSSIEAGGHEQYFGPGTRLTVT.